This TCR beta chain stems from a study of blood T cell repertoires in COVID-19. CDR1 and CDR2 (germline): SNHLY, FYNNEI. V was pared by 4 bases and J by 6 bases, with 13 bases between. CDR3 length: 13 residues. Here immunoSEQ multiplex PCR was the method, and the copy in TCRdb shows in-frame clones only, minus some. The profile shows 250,000 or so clones, around 79% of them singletons. The V call is TRBV2, the J call TRBJ2-7; the D gene is possibly TRBD1 (5 bases). The specimen was peripheral blood. This TCR was sampled from a woman older than 75 with acute or convalescent COVID-19. CDR3 protein: CASSVGQGLEQYF. The CDR3 DNA reads TGTGCCAGCAGTGTCGGTCAGGGCCTCGAGCAGTACTTC.